A single sample is the source of the 3 T cell receptor beta chains below, sequenced in a study of early T cells in non-severe SARS-CoV-2 infection. TCRdb itself ran the 5' RACE reads through MiXCR, one entry per CDR3 protein. Of 50,000 to 75,000 distinct CDR3 sequences listed, about 12% are singletons. This sample comprised whole blood, obtained at baseline. The receptors originated from an adult who was a healthcare worker with PCR-confirmed SARS-CoV-2 infection or an uninfected control (not recorded which). The donor label of this sample is uncertain.

The sample holds a few counts of this clonotype. V is TRBV20-1 and J is TRBJ1-1, with 9 nucleotides matching TRBD1. The CDR3 is made up of 15 amino acids. CDR1 DFQATT and CDR2 SNEGSKA come from the germline V gene (reference sequence). V gave up 0 bases and J gave up 5 bases; unmatched junction bases: 7. The CDR3 region is CSARDADRGYTEAFF. As DNA, the CDR3 is TGCAGTGCTAGAGATGCGGACAGGGGATATACTGAAGCTTTCTTT.

The chain combines TRBV21-1 with TRBJ2-4; the D call of TRBD1 is as the table states it, not checked on the DNA. TRBV21-1 is a listed pseudogene. This CDR3 has 18 amino acids. CDR3 coding DNA: TGTGCCAGCAGCAAAGCGGGGGGACCTGTTTTAGCCAAAAACATTCAGTACTTC. It encodes CASSKAGGPVLAKNIQYF.

The rearrangement uses TRBV29-1 and TRBJ1-2; 8 bases agree with TRBD1. This CDR3 has 11 amino acids. The V gene end was trimmed by 8 bases and the J gene end by 2 bases; junction bases not matched to a gene: 1. Germline CDR1 is SQVTM and CDR2 is ANQGSEA. The CDR3 sequence is CSTGGNYGYTF. CDR3 nucleotides: TGCAGCACAGGGGGGAACTATGGCTACACCTTC.